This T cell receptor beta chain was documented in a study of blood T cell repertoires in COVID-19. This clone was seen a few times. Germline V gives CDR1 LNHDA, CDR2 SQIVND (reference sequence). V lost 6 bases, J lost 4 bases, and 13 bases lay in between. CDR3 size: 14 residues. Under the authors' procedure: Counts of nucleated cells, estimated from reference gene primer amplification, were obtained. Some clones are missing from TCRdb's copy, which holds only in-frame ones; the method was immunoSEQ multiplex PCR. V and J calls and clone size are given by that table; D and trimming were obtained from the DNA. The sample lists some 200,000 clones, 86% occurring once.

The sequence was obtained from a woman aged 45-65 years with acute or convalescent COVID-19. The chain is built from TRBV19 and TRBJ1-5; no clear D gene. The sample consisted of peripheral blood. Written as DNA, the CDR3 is TGTGCCAGTAGAATCGTAACAGATAATCAGCCCCAGCATTTT. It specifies CASRIVTDNQPQHF.